This T cell receptor (beta chain) was profiled in a study of CD8 T cells in ankylosing spondylitis. Study conclusions and caveats: The study identified a TCR beta motif of under ten highly homologous variants that appeared characteristic of ankylosing spondylitis blood. Reports say disease-linked clones showed up significantly more in matched ankylosing spondylitis synovial fluid.

The CDR3 runs 13 residues. Germline V gene sequence: CDR1 SNHLY, CDR2 FYNNEI. V was cut by 2 bases and J by 13 bases, with 17 bases left in between. Notes on this clonotype: Antigen specificity is unknown.

TCRdb fed the 5' RACE reads into MiXCR, producing one record per CDR3 protein. The data contain 200,000 to 250,000 distinct CDR3 sequences, 18% of them singletons. The origin of this receptor is a male donor with ankylosing spondylitis. The J gene is TRBJ1-1, the V gene TRBV2; D unresolved. The specimen was blood, either unsorted or a sorted T cell fraction (not recorded which). The CDR3 region has the DNA TGTGCCAGCAGTGAATCGTTGACTCTTCGGTTTTTCTTT. Amino acids: CASSESLTLRFFF.